What follows are 21 T cell receptor beta chains derived from one specimen sequenced in a study of read filtering for tumor transcriptome and immune sequencing. Molecular barcoded adaptors covering alpha/delta and beta/gamma chains were used on roughly 400 ng RNA. TCRdb redid the calling of the reads with MiXCR, one entry per CDR3 protein. This table has tens of thousands of distinct CDR3 sequences, under 20% appearing once. Sequenced: a population of CD138-negative cells sorted from bone marrow. The receptor source for this set is a donor over 35 with multiple myeloma.

This rearrangement joins TRBV12-3 or TRBV12-4 to TRBJ2-4; 7 bases are shared with TRBD1. The J segment lost 4 bases and the V segment lost 4 bases, leaving 4 bases of the junction unmatched. The CDR3 covers 14 residues. The CDR3 DNA reads as TGTGCCAGCAGTTCTCCGGGACAGAAAAACATTCAGTACTTC. As protein: CASSSPGQKNIQYF.

This clonotype was observed many times. The CDR3 DNA reads as TGTGCCAGCAGCTTTAGCGGGGGATACTACACAGATACGCAGTATTTT. Translated, it gives CASSFSGGYYTDTQYF. V and J are TRBV7-2 and TRBJ2-3; TRBD2 agrees at 9 bases. The V gene's germline CDR1 is SGHTA and CDR2 FQGNSA. CDR3 length: 16 residues. V was clipped by 3 bases and J by 2 bases; unmatched bases: 6.

This clonotype was counted at least ten times. The chain has TRBV5-1 and TRBJ1-1; TRBD1 might be the D (6 bases). Trimming removed 0 bases at V and 3 bases at J, with 6 bases between. The length of the CDR3 is 13 residues. CDR1 and CDR2 from the germline V gene are SGHRS and YFSETQ. The CDR3 DNA sequence: TGCGCCAGCAGCTTGGGACAGGACACTGAAGCTTTCTTT. Residues: CASSLGQDTEAFF.

There are many counts of this clonotype. The chain joins TRBV29-1 to TRBJ1-2, with D unresolved. V lost 4 bases, J lost 7 bases, and 13 bases lay in between. The CDR3 covers 12 residues. The germline V gene encodes CDR1 SQVTM and CDR2 ANQGSEA. The CDR3 spells CSVGRGSLGYTF. Written as DNA, the CDR3 is TGCAGCGTTGGCCGGGGATCTCTTGGCTACACCTTC.

This chain links TRBV7-2 with TRBJ2-1, with TRBD1 as a possible D gene (5 bases). The germline V and J ends were trimmed by 5 bases and 2 bases, with 16 bases remaining between them. Looked up from germline, CDR1 is SGHTA and CDR2 is FQGNSA. The CDR3 is made up of 16 amino acids. CDR3 loop: CASSPWGGLTYNEQFF. CDR3 nucleotides: TGTGCCAGCAGCCCCTGGGGCGGCCTCACCTACAATGAGCAGTTCTTC.

The sample holds many counts of this clonotype. The chain links TRBV6-5 to TRBJ2-3; tentatively, D is TRBD1 or TRBD2 (5 bases each). The CDR3 is 14 residues long. Trimming took off 0 bases at V and 7 bases at J, with 11 bases between the two ends. CDR1 and CDR2 (germline): MNHEY, SVGAGI. The CDR3 sequence: CASSYSGTRNTQYF. CDR3 coding DNA: TGTGCCAGCAGTTACTCGGGGACGCGGAATACGCAGTATTTT.

This clonotype was observed at least ten times. The rearrangement joins TRBV20-1 to TRBJ2-1; 11 bases agree with TRBD2. The V and J ends lost 0 bases and 4 bases, in that order; junction bases with no gene match: 5. From germline, CDR1 is DFQATT and CDR2 SNEGSKA (reference sequence). The CDR3 has 16 amino acids. CDR3 region: CSARDARLAGYNEQFF. CDR3 DNA sequence: TGCAGTGCTAGAGATGCTCGACTAGCGGGATACAATGAGCAGTTCTTC.

This clonotype was counted many times. At one boundary the junction diverges from the germline segment, which might be a read error. The CDR3 spells CASSLDSHGRNEKLFF. In nucleotides, the CDR3 is TGCGCCAGCAGCTTGGACTCGCACGGACGTAATGAAAAACTGTTCTTT. The chain combines TRBV5-1 with TRBJ1-4; D remains ambiguous. The CDR3 is 16 residues long. CDR1 is SGHRS, CDR2 YFSETQ, per germline.

By proportion, this clonotype is medium-sized (0.01 to 0.1%). This chain joins TRBV20-1 and TRBJ2-2; possibly TRBD2 for D (6 bases). The CDR3 runs to 13 residues. V lost 3 bases, J lost 3 bases, and 8 bases lay in between. From germline, CDR1 is DFQATT and CDR2 SNEGSKA (reference sequence). The CDR3 DNA is TGCAGTGCTAGGGAGGGGTACACCGGGGAGCTGTTTTTT. Its protein product is CSAREGYTGELFF.

There are a few counts of this clonotype. The rearrangement joins TRBV27 to TRBJ1-5, with a tentative D call TRBD1 (6 bases). The germline V gene has CDR1 MNHEY and CDR2 SMNVEV (reference sequence). The V end was cut by 4 bases, the J end by 2 bases, with 12 bases between. This CDR3 region has 15 residues. CDR3 coding DNA: TGTGCCAGCAGTTCGCTGGGGGCTGGCAATCAGCCCCAGCATTTT. This codes for CASSSLGAGNQPQHF.

This clonotype was picked up many times. The V gene is TRBV25-1, the J gene TRBJ2-7, with a weak D call TRBD1 (6 bases). Germline CDR1 MGHDK, CDR2 SYGVNS. CDR3 length: 11 residues. Trimming cost V 11 bases and J 2 bases, with 10 bases left between them. The CDR3 bases are TGTGCCGCAGGGGCTGCCTACGAGCAGTACTTC. Translating it yields CAAGAAYEQYF.

CDR3 region: CATSEAPGTPSPPDTQYF. The CDR3 DNA follows: TGTGCCACCAGTGAAGCCCCCGGGACTCCCAGTCCGCCAGATACGCAGTATTTT. The rearrangement uses TRBV24-1 and TRBJ2-3, with D perhaps matching TRBD2 (6 bases). CDR1 KGHDR and CDR2 SFDVKD come from the germline V gene. Trimming left V 4 bases short and J 4 bases short, with 23 bases between. The CDR3 is made up of 18 amino acids.

This clonotype has a count of ten or more. V usage is TRBV12-3 or TRBV12-4 and J usage is TRBJ1-4; maybe TRBD1 (6 bases). The CDR3 contains 15 residues. V was pared by 5 bases and J by 6 bases, with 16 bases between. CDR3 nucleotides: TGTGCCAGCAGTCCCCCAGGGGCAGCTTATGAAAAACTGTTTTTT. Amino acids: CASSPPGAAYEKLFF.

This clonotype was observed many times. The chain is built from TRBV28 and TRBJ1-2; D not certain. Between the trimmed V and J ends, which lost 6 bases and 7 bases, there was a span of 18 bases. Germline-derived CDR1 and CDR2 are MDHEN and SYDVKM. The CDR3 runs to 14 residues. CDR3 loop: CASSPVARALGYTF. Here the CDR3 DNA reads TGTGCCAGCAGCCCAGTTGCAAGGGCTCTTGGCTACACCTTC.

About this clonotype itself: This may arise from a read error, as a much more abundant clone is one base away. The rearrangement uses TRBV29-1 and TRBJ2-1; the D gene is possibly TRBD2 (5 bases). The CDR3 length is 10 residues. Looked up from germline, CDR1 is SQVTM and CDR2 is ANQGSEA. V was pared by 6 bases and J by 9 bases, with 9 bases between. The CDR3 DNA follows: TGCAGCGTCCCTAGCAGTGAGCAGTTCTTC. Protein sequence: CSVPSSEQFF.

This clonotype was counted many times. The chain is built from TRBV28 and TRBJ2-7; no clear D. The CDR3 is 16 amino acids. The germline V gene encodes CDR1 MDHEN and CDR2 SYDVKM. Trimming removed 3 bases from V and 1 base from J, with 16 bases in between. The CDR3 reads CASSFGRRIVSYEQYF. The CDR3 nucleotides read TGTGCCAGCAGTTTTGGTCGACGGATTGTGTCCTACGAGCAGTACTTC.

This clonotype was counted between two and nine times. This chain's CDR3 is CASSWGAGVTDTQYF. DNA for the CDR3: TGCGCCAGCAGCTGGGGAGCGGGGGTCACAGATACGCAGTATTTT. The V and J genes are TRBV5-1 and TRBJ2-3, with 8 positions matching TRBD2. CDR3 length equals 15 residues. CDR1 SGHRS and CDR2 YFSETQ come from the germline V gene. Germline trimming cut 3 bases from V and 2 bases from J; bases unmatched to any gene: 5.

This clonotype has ten or more counts. The genes are TRBV6-2 or TRBV6-3 and TRBJ2-3, with 12 positions matching TRBD2. The trim removed 6 bases at V and 3 bases at J, leaving 7 bases unmatched. This CDR3 spans 16 amino acids. Germline CDR1 reads MNHEY; CDR2 reads SVGEGT. As DNA, the CDR3 is TGTGCCAGCAGCTCAAGACTAGCGGGAGAGACAGATACGCAGTATTTT. The encoded protein is CASSSRLAGETDTQYF.

At least ten counts were recorded for this clonotype. The chain couples TRBV4-1 to TRBJ2-5, with D perhaps assigned TRBD1 or TRBD2 (6 bases each). The CDR3 loop spans 17 amino acids. V was clipped by 1 base and J by 5 bases, with 20 bases between them. CDR1 and CDR2 (germline): MGHRA, YSYEKL. CDR3 amino acids: CASSQGGGGRFGETQYF. CDR3 DNA sequence: TGCGCCAGCAGCCAAGGGGGTGGGGGGCGATTCGGGGAGACCCAGTACTTC.

The rearrangement links TRBV28 to TRBJ1-2; D is unclear. The germline V gene encodes CDR1 MDHEN and CDR2 SYDVKM. The CDR3 is 10 amino acids. V shed 7 bases and J shed 6 bases, with 6 bases lying between them. In nucleotides, the CDR3 is TGTGCCAGCAATAAAGATGGCTACACCTTC. Amino acid sequence: CASNKDGYTF.

This clonotype was recorded at least ten times. The chain combines TRBV20-1 with TRBJ2-1; 9 bases are a match to TRBD1. Looked up from germline, CDR1 is DFQATT and CDR2 is SNEGSKA (reference sequence). The CDR3 is 17 amino acids. V lost 3 bases and J lost 0; bases outside the gene matches: 9. The CDR3 sequence: CSASRTGELSSYNEQFF. The CDR3 DNA follows: TGCAGTGCTAGCAGGACAGGGGAACTAAGCTCCTACAATGAGCAGTTCTTC.